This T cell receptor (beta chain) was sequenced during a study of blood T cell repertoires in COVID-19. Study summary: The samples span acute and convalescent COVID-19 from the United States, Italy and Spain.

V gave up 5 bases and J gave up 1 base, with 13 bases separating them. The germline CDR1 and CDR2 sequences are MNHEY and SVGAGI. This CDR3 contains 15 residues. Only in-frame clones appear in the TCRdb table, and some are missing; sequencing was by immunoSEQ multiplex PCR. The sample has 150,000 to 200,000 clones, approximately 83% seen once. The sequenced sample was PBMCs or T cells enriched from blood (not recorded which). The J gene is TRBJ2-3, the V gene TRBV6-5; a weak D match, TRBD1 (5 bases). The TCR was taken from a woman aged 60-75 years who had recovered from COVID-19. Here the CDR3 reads CASSIDSRGTDTQYF. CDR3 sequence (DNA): TGTGCCAGCAGTATAGACAGTAGGGGCACAGATACGCAGTATTTT.